Sequencing of this T cell receptor (beta chain) was carried out in a study of cytomegalovirus exposure and HLA in healthy donors. In the study overall: The Caucasian-associated ancestry cluster held 65% to 85% of 398 genotyped donors.

Notes on this clone: Its antigen is not identified.

Amplification used 60 Vbeta primers and 13 Jbeta primers. Assay used: immunoSEQ multiplex PCR; TCRdb lists only in-frame clones, some missing. Among 200,000 to 300,000 clones listed, over 80% were seen once. The length of the CDR3 is 14 residues. The germline CDR1 and CDR2 sequences are SEHNR and FQNEAQ (reference sequence). Trimming pared 5 bases from V and 6 bases from J, leaving 17 bases between. General observations from the study: TCR beta chains numbering roughly 150 were designated cytomegalovirus-associated. In a later analysis, TCR beta V- and J-gene trimming showed a link to a missense DCLRE1C variant.

This receptor was obtained from a woman aged 40 to 50 in good health and CMV-seropositive. The chain uses TRBV7-9 and TRBJ2-7, with a possible D match to TRBD2 (6 bases). The specimen sequenced was PBMCs. The CDR3 coding sequence is TGTGCCAGCAGCCCCGAGACTAGTACGGCCGAGCAGTACTTC. Protein product: CASSPETSTAEQYF. Supplemented by reference TRBV7-9 and TRBJ2-7, the full variable domain reads DTGVSQNPRHKITKRGQNVTFRCDPISEHNRLYWYRQTLGQGPEFLTYFQNEAQLEKSRLLSDRFSAERPKGSFSTLEIQRTEQGDSAMYLCASSPETSTAEQYFGPGTRLTVT.